This entry lists 32 T cell receptor beta chains sequenced from one sample in a study of blood T cell repertoires in COVID-19. Sequenced by immunoSEQ multiplex PCR; TCRdb stores in-frame clones only, minus some. In the table there are about 110,000 clones, 85% of which are singletons. Sequences were obtained from peripheral blood. The receptors derive from a human donor in a cohort sampled during active COVID-19.

The chain is built from TRBV7-2 and TRBJ1-1, with 7 bases lining up with TRBD1. The CDR3 is 14 amino acids. Trimming at V came to 5 bases and at J to 12 bases, leaving 15 bases not matched to a gene. Germline CDR1 and CDR2: SGHTA and FQGNSA. The chain's CDR3 is CASSRIGTVGITFF. In DNA, the CDR3 is TGTGCCAGCAGCCGCATCGGGACAGTTGGTATAACTTTCTTT.

The V gene is TRBV11-3, the J gene TRBJ2-5; 8 nucleotides align to TRBD2. The CDR3 loop spans 16 amino acids. Germline V gene lookup returns CDR1 SGHNT and CDR2 YENEEA. Germline trimming cut 5 bases from V and 4 bases from J; bases unmatched to any gene: 12. The chain's CDR3 is CASSPGGRGAGETQYF. For the CDR3, the DNA is TGTGCCAGCAGCCCGGGGGGGCGGGGGGCAGGAGAGACCCAGTACTTC.

The gene calls are TRBV27 and TRBJ1-3, with D unclear. The CDR3 is 14 residues long. Trimming shortened V by 8 bases and J by 0 bases, and 11 bases separated the two germline ends. Germline V gives CDR1 MNHEY, CDR2 SMNVEV (reference sequence). CDR3: CASRPASSGNTIYF. The CDR3 DNA sequence: TGTGCCAGCCGCCCGGCTAGCTCTGGAAACACCATATATTTT.

The CDR3 spells CASSLRQGADTEAFF. The CDR3 DNA is TGTGCCAGCAGCTTACGGCAGGGGGCGGACACTGAAGCTTTCTTT. The V call is TRBV7-9, the J call TRBJ1-1; 8 nucleotides match TRBD1. CDR1 is SEHNR and CDR2 is FQNEAQ in the germline V gene (reference sequence). CDR3 length: 15 amino acids. The J segment lost 3 bases and the V segment lost 2 bases, leaving 5 bases of the junction unmatched. The entire variable domain, with the rest obtained from reference TRBV7-9 and TRBJ1-1, is as follows: DTGVSQNPRHKITKRGQNVTFRCDPISEHNRLYWYRQTLGQGPEFLTYFQNEAQLEKSRLLSDRFSAERPKGSFSTLEIQRTEQGDSAMYLCASSLRQGADTEAFFGQGTRLTVV.

V and J are TRBV10-2 and TRBJ1-5; TRBD1 might be the D (5 bases). V lost 1 base and J 6 bases, leaving 16 bases between the germline ends. This CDR3 spans 16 amino acids. Germline-derived CDR1 and CDR2 are WSHSY and SAAADI. In DNA, the CDR3 is TGCGCCAGCAGTGAGTTTAAAGTAGGGGCTGGTCAGCCCCAGCATTTT. It translates to CASSEFKVGAGQPQHF.

The rearrangement uses TRBV5-1 and TRBJ2-7, with TRBD1 matching over 9 bases. CDR1 SGHRS and CDR2 YFSETQ come from the germline V gene. The CDR3 runs to 13 residues. With V trimmed by 0 bases and J by 5 bases, 0 bases remained unmatched. The CDR3 bases are TGCGCCAGCAGCTTGGGACAGGGGGACGAGCAGTACTTC. It encodes CASSLGQGDEQYF. Based on the CDR3 plus reference TRBV5-1 and TRBJ2-7, the full variable domain is KAGVTQTPRYLIKTRGQQVTLSCSPISGHRSVSWYQQTPGQGLQFLFEYFSETQRNKGNFPGRFSGRQFSNSRSEMNVSTLELGDSALYLCASSLGQGDEQYFGPGTRLTVT.

The J gene is TRBJ2-7, the V gene TRBV6-5; 8 nucleotides align to TRBD1. The CDR3 has 13 residues. Germline V CDR1 and CDR2: MNHEY, SVGAGI. Losses at the gene ends were 6 bases for V and 3 bases for J; bases not matched to a gene: 4. The CDR3 sequence: CASRARGLYEQYF. CDR3 nucleotides: TGTGCCAGCAGAGCCAGGGGGCTCTACGAGCAGTACTTC.

The chain combines TRBV5-4 with TRBJ1-4; D possibly corresponds to TRBD1 (6 bases). This CDR3 region has 14 residues. Deletions cut 5 bases from V and 1 base from J, with 9 bases between. Germline V gives CDR1 SGHNT, CDR2 YYREEE (reference sequence). The CDR3 DNA sequence: TGTGCCAGCAGGCCAGGGGAAACTAATGAAAAACTGTTTTTT. It is translated as CASRPGETNEKLFF.

This clone was seen a handful of times. This sequence joins TRBV25-1 and TRBJ1-2, with D uncertain. This CDR3 spans 12 amino acids. The V gene lost 7 bases and the J gene lost 8 bases, with 14 bases spanning the gap. Germline CDR1 reads MGHDK; CDR2 reads SYGVNS. The CDR3 reads CASNMREEGYTF. CDR3 coding DNA: TGTGCCAGCAATATGAGGGAGGAGGGCTACACCTTC.

CDR3 residues: CASSQVAGPGEQYF. The CDR3 DNA follows: TGTGCCAGCAGCCAAGTAGCAGGGCCGGGCGAGCAGTACTTC. The V gene is TRBV14, the J gene TRBJ2-7; D possibly corresponds to TRBD1 (5 bases). Deletions cut 1 base from V and 6 bases from J, with 13 bases between. The CDR3 spans 14 residues. Per the germline V gene, CDR1 is SGHDN and CDR2 is FVKESK. The variable domain in full, completed from reference TRBV14 and TRBJ2-7, reads EAGVTQFPSHSVIEKGQTVTLRCDPISGHDNLYWYRRVMGKEIKFLLHFVKESKQDESGMPNNRFLAERTGGTYSTLKVQPAELEDSGVYFCASSQVAGPGEQYFGPGTRLTVT.

The chain uses TRBV27 and TRBJ2-7; no definite D call. Germline V gene lookup returns CDR1 MNHEY and CDR2 SMNVEV (reference sequence). V shed 6 bases and J shed 2 bases, with 8 bases lying between them. The CDR3 has 12 amino acids. The CDR3 loop is CASRSEAYEQYF. CDR3 DNA: TGTGCCAGCAGGAGCGAGGCCTACGAGCAGTACTTC.

V gene TRBV4-1 combines with J gene TRBJ2-3; 10 bases are shared with TRBD2. CDR1 and CDR2 from the germline V gene are MGHRA and YSYEKL. V lost 2 bases, J lost 6 bases, and 11 bases stayed unmatched. CDR3 length equals 17 residues. CDR3 nucleotide sequence: TGCGCCAGCAGCCAAAAGGGGATAGCGGGGGGTTGGGATACGCAGTATTTT. It translates to CASSQKGIAGGWDTQYF.

This sequence joins TRBV6-5 and TRBJ1-6; D is possibly TRBD1 (6 bases). The germline V and J ends were trimmed by 5 bases and 9 bases, with 17 bases remaining between them. CDR3 length: 15 amino acids. The germline CDR1 and CDR2 sequences are MNHEY and SVGAGI. The CDR3 region is CASSPTRGQGSPLHF. The CDR3, as DNA: TGTGCCAGCAGTCCAACACGGGGACAAGGTTCACCCCTCCACTTT.

This clone was picked up a small number of times. V gene TRBV5-1 combines with J gene TRBJ1-1; 7 bases are a match to TRBD1. V lost 4 bases to trimming and J lost 4 bases; unmatched junction nucleotides: 4. The CDR3 loop spans 13 amino acids. Germline lookup yields CDR1 SGHRS and CDR2 YFSETQ. The CDR3 DNA sequence: TGCGCCAGCAGCAGGGACAGCAGCACTGAAGCTTTCTTT. Translation gives CASSRDSSTEAFF.

The chain employs TRBV10-3 and TRBJ1-5; 10 bases align to TRBD1. J lost 6 bases, V lost 2 bases, and 1 base had no gene match. Germline CDR1 and CDR2: ENHRY and SYGVKD. The CDR3 extends over 14 amino acids. CDR3 in amino acids: CAISEDRGRQPQHF. The DNA of the CDR3 is TGTGCCATCAGTGAGGACAGGGGGCGTCAGCCCCAGCATTTT.

The rearrangement uses TRBV18 and TRBJ2-3; 11 bases agree with TRBD1. Trimming took 3 bases from V and 6 from J; bases not matched to a gene: 2. The CDR3 has 14 residues. Per germline, CDR1 KGHSH and CDR2 LQKENI. In DNA, the CDR3 is TGTGCCAGCTCACCCCGGACAGGGGGCGATACGCAGTATTTT. This codes for CASSPRTGGDTQYF.

The rearrangement links TRBV5-5 to TRBJ1-2; TRBD1 matches 7 bases. This CDR3 is built from 13 residues. The germline CDR1 and CDR2 sequences are SGHKS and YYEKEE (reference sequence). The trim removed 7 bases at V and 8 bases at J, leaving 11 bases unmatched. The CDR3 region is CASVGTDFKGYTF. CDR3 DNA: TGTGCCAGCGTGGGGACAGATTTTAAGGGCTACACCTTC.

This clone came up a few times. The chain employs TRBV28 and TRBJ1-2; no firm D call. Germline V gene sequence: CDR1 MDHEN, CDR2 SYDVKM. Trimming shortened V by 6 bases and J by 2 bases, and 7 bases separated the two germline ends. The CDR3 has 12 amino acids. CDR3 in amino acids: CASRSLNYGYTF. For the CDR3, the DNA is TGTGCCAGCAGAAGCCTCAACTATGGCTACACCTTC.

The CDR3 loop is CASSYSTGGQETQYF. For the CDR3, the DNA is TGTGCCAGCAGTTACTCGACAGGGGGGCAAGAGACCCAGTACTTC. V usage is TRBV6-5 and J usage is TRBJ2-5, with 9 bases fitting TRBD1. V gave up 0 bases and J gave up 2 bases; unmatched junction bases: 1. Germline CDR1 reads MNHEY; CDR2 reads SVGAGI. The CDR3 consists of 15 residues.

The rearrangement uses TRBV28 and TRBJ2-1; tentatively, D is TRBD2 (6 bases). Looked up from germline, CDR1 is MDHEN and CDR2 is SYDVKM. Trimming took 6 bases from V and 10 from J, leaving 13 bases between them. CDR3 length equals 12 residues. The CDR3 is CASRGPAGEQFF. The CDR3 region has the DNA TGTGCCAGCAGGGGACCGGCGGGGGAGCAGTTCTTC.

The genes are TRBV6-5 and TRBJ1-5; D possibly corresponds to TRBD1 (6 bases). This CDR3 has 15 amino acids. Trimming pared 6 bases from V and 6 bases from J, leaving 18 bases between. Per the germline V gene, CDR1 is MNHEY and CDR2 is SVGAGI. CDR3 nucleotides: TGTGCCAGCAGCCCCGCCGTGGGGGCCAGTCAGCCCCAGCATTTT. Amino acids: CASSPAVGASQPQHF.

The rearrangement uses TRBV4-2 and TRBJ2-1; 11 bases are shared with TRBD2. The junction had 10 bases not matched to a gene; V was cut back by 4 bases and J by 8 bases. The CDR3 is 16 amino acids. Germline V gene lookup returns CDR1 LGHNA and CDR2 YNFKEQ. The CDR3 loop is CASSRPLAGGVDEQFF. CDR3 in DNA: TGTGCCAGCAGCCGGCCTCTAGCGGGGGGCGTGGATGAGCAGTTCTTC.

The chain has TRBV6-5 and TRBJ2-2; 11 nucleotides line up with TRBD2. V was clipped by 2 bases and J by 8 bases; unmatched bases: 7. This CDR3 has 16 amino acids. Germline V gene sequence: CDR1 MNHEY, CDR2 SVGAGI. The CDR3 loop is CASSYRLAGGPGELFF. The CDR3 DNA follows: TGTGCCAGCAGTTACAGGCTAGCGGGGGGTCCTGGGGAGCTGTTTTTT.

The chain links TRBV7-2 to TRBJ2-5; TRBD2 matches at 7 bases. This CDR3 has 15 residues. Per germline, CDR1 SGHTA and CDR2 FQGNSA. Losses at the gene ends were 5 bases for V and 1 base for J; bases not matched to a gene: 7. CDR3 loop: CASSVISGAQETQYF. In DNA form, the CDR3 reads TGTGCCAGCAGCGTAATAAGCGGGGCCCAAGAGACCCAGTACTTC.

This rearrangement joins TRBV3-1 (or the pseudogene TRBV3-2) to TRBJ1-5; TRBD1 agrees at 7 bases. After removal of 2 bases from V and 2 bases from J, the junction contained 3 bases not matched to a gene. Germline values: CDR1 LGHDT, CDR2 YNNKEL (reference sequence). The CDR3 loop spans 15 amino acids. The CDR3 nucleotides are TGTGCCAGCAGCCAAAGCGACAGGGGCAATCAGCCCCAGCATTTT. This encodes CASSQSDRGNQPQHF.

V usage is TRBV7-2 and J usage is TRBJ2-2, with D possibly being TRBD1 (6 bases). With 1 base removed from V and 2 bases from J, the gap between germline ends came to 8 bases. CDR1 and CDR2 from the germline V gene are SGHTA and FQGNSA. This CDR3 spans 15 amino acids. CDR3 nucleotide sequence: TGTGCCAGCAGCTTAGTTGGGGGCAACACCGGGGAGCTGTTTTTT. This sequence encodes CASSLVGGNTGELFF. The whole variable domain, remainder taken from reference TRBV7-2 and TRBJ2-2, is GAGVSQSPSNKVTEKGKDVELRCDPISGHTALYWYRQSLGQGLEFLIYFQGNSAPDKSGLPSDRFSAERTGGSVSTLTIQRTQQEDSAVYLCASSLVGGNTGELFFGEGSRLTVL.

This clone was picked up a small number of times. The rearrangement joins TRBV2 to TRBJ1-5, with a tentative D call TRBD1 (5 bases). V lost 6 bases to trimming and J lost 1 base, with 13 bases between them. CDR3 length: 15 residues. CDR1 SNHLY and CDR2 FYNNEI come from the germline V gene. The CDR3 sequence: CASSPDSLSNQPQHF. The CDR3 DNA is TGTGCCAGCAGCCCAGACAGCCTAAGCAATCAGCCCCAGCATTTT.

V is TRBV6-6 and J is TRBJ1-3; D perhaps matches TRBD1 (5 bases). This CDR3 contains 15 residues. The germline V and J ends were trimmed by 6 bases and 0 bases, with 12 bases remaining between them. Germline-derived CDR1 and CDR2 are MNHNY and SVGAGI (reference sequence). CDR3 sequence: CASRWRGDSGNTIYF. In DNA, the CDR3 is TGTGCCAGCAGATGGAGGGGTGACTCTGGAAACACCATATATTTT.

The V call is TRBV29-1, the J call TRBJ1-2; TRBD1 agrees at 11 bases. CDR1 and CDR2 (germline): SQVTM, ANQGSEA. This CDR3 contains 14 residues. The junction had 6 bases not matched to a gene; V was cut back by 5 bases and J by 4 bases. CDR3 region: CSVSPGQGGYGYTF. As DNA, the CDR3 is TGCAGCGTTAGTCCGGGACAGGGGGGCTATGGCTACACCTTC.

This clone was counted once. The chain uses TRBV7-2 and TRBJ2-1; 8 bases map to TRBD1. The V segment lost 4 bases and the J segment 7 bases; nucleotides outside the gene matches: 9. Per germline, CDR1 SGHTA and CDR2 FQGNSA. This CDR3 spans 15 amino acids. CDR3: CASSSYGQGFNEQFF. CDR3 sequence (DNA): TGTGCCAGCAGCTCCTACGGACAGGGCTTTAATGAGCAGTTCTTC.

This sequence joins TRBV4-2 and TRBJ2-3; D is unresolved. The CDR3 sequence is 15 residues long. Looked up from germline, CDR1 is LGHNA and CDR2 is YNFKEQ. Between the trimmed V and J ends, which lost 4 bases and 0 bases, there was a span of 11 bases. The CDR3 reads CASSPRATSTDTQYF. The DNA for the CDR3 is TGTGCCAGCAGCCCCCGCGCCACTAGCACAGATACGCAGTATTTT.

CDR3 in amino acids: CASSAGTGLPEKLFF. The DNA of the CDR3 is TGTGCCAGCAGCGCCGGGACAGGGTTACCTGAAAAACTGTTTTTT. The chain employs TRBV7-9 and TRBJ1-4, with 9 bases lining up with TRBD1. J was trimmed by 7 bases and V by 5 bases; bases with no gene match: 8. The CDR3 spans 15 residues. Germline assignment: CDR1 SEHNR and CDR2 FQNEAQ (reference sequence).